The rows below give T cell receptor beta chains drawn from one sample of a study of vaccination and CD4 T cells after COVID-19. One entry per CDR3 protein, called by TCRdb with MiXCR from the PCR reads. The sample gives some 8,600 distinct CDR3 sequences, roughly 65% of which show up once; under 35% is in the top ten. These TCRs are of unknown antigen specificity. Source material: CD4+ T cells from blood, cultured in vitro. The receptor set was obtained from a human donor who had recovered from COVID-19. The CDR3 runs from the conserved cysteine through the conserved F or W. A D gene is named only where the DNA matches it firmly. Size values are once, few and many counts, or a class for expanded clones, and some rows have none.

d_call j_call clone_size v_call cdr3_aa cdr3_nt
NA TRBJ2-7 NA TRBV27 CASRWGYEQYF TGTGCCAGCAGATGGGGGTACGAGCAGTACTTC
TRBD1 TRBJ1-1 NA TRBV5-4 CASSPGTGGMNTEAFF TGTGCCAGCAGCCCTGGGACAGGGGGGATGAACACTGAAGCTTTCTTT
NA TRBJ2-5 NA TRBV20-1 CSARARSGQETQYF TGCAGTGCTAGGGCCCGATCTGGACAAGAGACCCAGTACTTC
NA TRBJ2-2 NA TRBV4-1 CASSQGRAQRANTGELFF TGCGCCAGCAGCCAAGGTCGTGCACAGCGGGCGAACACCGGGGAGCTGTTTTTT
NA TRBJ2-5 NA TRBV7-2 CASSLVGKETQYF TGTGCCAGCAGCTTAGTTGGTAAAGAGACCCAGTACTTC
NA TRBJ2-3 few TRBV18 CASSPPQGLTDTQYF TGTGCCAGCTCACCACCTCAAGGTCTCACAGATACGCAGTATTTT
NA TRBJ2-7 NA TRBV18 CASSPEAGPYEQYF TGTGCCAGCTCACCAGAAGCAGGTCCCTACGAGCAGTACTTC
TRBD1 TRBJ2-3 few TRBV20-1 CSADRGSTDTQYF TGCAGTGCAGACAGGGGGTCAACAGATACGCAGTATTTT
TRBD1 TRBJ2-2 NA TRBV20-1 CSARPGTGSEANTGELFF TGCAGTGCTAGACCCGGGACAGGGAGCGAGGCGAACACCGGGGAGCTGTTTTTT
NA TRBJ2-6 NA TRBV20-1 CSAVVSDGANVLTF TGCAGTGCTGTCGTATCGGATGGGGCCAACGTCCTGACTTTC
TRBD2 TRBJ2-7 NA TRBV20-1 CSASLGEGYEQYF TGCAGTGCTAGTTTAGGGGAGGGCTACGAGCAGTACTTC
NA TRBJ2-1 NA TRBV20-1 CSAMYYNEQFF TGCAGTGCTATGTATTACAATGAGCAGTTCTTC
NA TRBJ2-1 NA TRBV7-6 CASSSGRYLGQFF TGTGCCAGCAGCTCCGGCCGGTACCTGGGGCAGTTCTTC
NA TRBJ2-4 NA TRBV20-1 CSAPTDVNIQYF TGCAGTGCTCCGACAGACGTAAACATTCAGTACTTC
NA TRBJ1-1 NA TRBV14 CASSLKTAPGPLNTEAFF TGTGCCAGCAGCCTTAAGACAGCGCCGGGGCCTCTGAACACTGAAGCTTTCTTT
NA TRBJ2-2 NA TRBV27 CASTGQNTGELFF TGTGCCAGCACCGGACAGAACACCGGGGAGCTGTTTTTT
NA TRBJ2-5 NA TRBV6-5 CASSYGGTQYF TGTGCCAGCAGTTACGGGGGGACCCAGTACTTC
NA TRBJ1-2 NA TRBV20-1 CSAAQGSIYGYTF TGCAGTGCCGCTCAGGGGAGTATCTATGGCTACACCTTC
NA TRBJ2-7 NA TRBV5-1 CASSSRGGSYEQYF TGCGCCAGCAGCTCCCGGGGTGGATCCTACGAGCAGTACTTC
NA TRBJ2-1 NA TRBV7-9 CAIPGDEQFF TGTGCCATCCCCGGGGATGAGCAGTTCTTC
NA TRBJ1-2 NA TRBV19 CASSLGTHEISYGYTF TGTGCCAGTAGTTTGGGGACACACGAAATATCCTATGGCTACACCTTC
NA TRBJ2-5 NA TRBV12-3/TRBV12-4 CASSFKETQYF TGTGCCAGCAGCTTCAAGGAGACCCAGTACTTC
TRBD2 TRBJ2-3 NA TRBV6-2/TRBV6-3 CASRPHVPSGRGADTQYF TGTGCCAGCAGACCCCACGTACCTAGCGGGAGAGGAGCAGATACGCAGTATTTT
NA TRBJ2-3 NA TRBV6-1 CASSQSYKDTQYF TGTGCCAGCAGTCAAAGCTACAAAGATACGCAGTATTTT